Sequencing of this TCR beta chain was carried out in a study of blood T cell repertoires in COVID-19. Using immunoSEQ multiplex PCR, the repertoire was profiled, and TCRdb retains in-frame clones only, with some absent. The table lists 50,000 or so clones, around 80% of them singletons. This CDR3 has 15 residues. The germline gives CDR1 MNHNS, CDR2 SASEGT. After removal of 2 bases from V and 7 bases from J, the junction contained 6 bases not matched to a gene. The chain uses TRBV6-1 and TRBJ2-1, with 9 bases that match TRBD1. The TCR sequence derives from a man aged 70 or older with acute or convalescent COVID-19. Sequenced sample: peripheral blood. The CDR3 here is CASSESGTGSNEQFF. The CDR3 DNA reads as TGTGCCAGCAGTGAATCCGGGACAGGGTCAAATGAGCAGTTCTTC.